One T cell receptor (beta chain) is described in this entry. Its antigen remains unknown. At a deep level, the assay was run. TCRdb keeps only in-frame clones here, not all; method: immunoSEQ multiplex PCR. There are around 2,000,000 clones in the sample; just under 95% occur only once, and 1.2% lies in the top ten. Naive-designated CD8 cells lacked CD45RO, were positively enriched for CCR7, and omitted terminally differentiated effector memory CD45RA+ cells. These data come from a study of shared clonotypes between healthy human individuals. Overall study context: Per donor, three plates held CD4 naive cells, three held CD4 memory, two held CD8 naive and one held CD8 memory. Study outcomes and limitations: Blood alone was sampled, and tissue repertoires likely differ. Naive subsets tended to show greater estimated richness than memory subsets.

The TCR originated in a young man in good health. Sequencing was carried out using naive CD8+ T cells sorted from blood.

The CDR3 protein is CASSRTGITLFGGYTF. CDR3 DNA sequence: TGTGCCAGCAGCCGCACCGGGATCACCCTTTTTGGTGGCTACACCTTC. The genes are TRBV14 and TRBJ1-2; D ambiguous. Germline V gene data show CDR1 as SGHDN and CDR2 as FVKESK. The CDR3 contains 16 residues. V gave up 4 bases and J gave up 7 bases, with 22 bases separating them.